Given below is one TCR beta chain in context. No antigen is known for it. The source of the sample is a study of radiotherapy plus CTLA-4 blockade in lung cancer. Overall study findings and caveats: Alongside interferon-beta, early blood T cell clone dynamics were reportedly the best predictor of response.

CDR1 is SGHTA, CDR2 FQGNSA, per germline. The CDR3 is 13 amino acids. V was trimmed by 0 bases and J by 5 bases, leaving 7 bases between them. Here immunoSEQ multiplex PCR was the method, and the copy in TCRdb shows in-frame clones only, minus some. The table has over 80,000 clones, less than 90% seen once; the top ten hold 0.82%. The receptor was isolated from a human donor with non-small cell lung cancer who had stable disease on radiotherapy plus ipilimumab. This specimen consisted of peripheral blood, obtained from a patient treated with radiotherapy plus ipilimumab. The chain joins TRBV7-2 to TRBJ2-5, with TRBD2 as a possible D gene (6 bases). This CDR3 reads CASSLAGRETQYF. DNA for the CDR3: TGTGCCAGCAGCTTAGCAGGGAGGGAGACCCAGTACTTC. Full variable domain (missing parts from reference TRBV7-2 and TRBJ2-5): GAGVSQSPSNKVTEKGKDVELRCDPISGHTALYWYRQSLGQGLEFLIYFQGNSAPDKSGLPSDRFSAERTGGSVSTLTIQRTQQEDSAVYLCASSLAGRETQYFGPGTRLLVL.